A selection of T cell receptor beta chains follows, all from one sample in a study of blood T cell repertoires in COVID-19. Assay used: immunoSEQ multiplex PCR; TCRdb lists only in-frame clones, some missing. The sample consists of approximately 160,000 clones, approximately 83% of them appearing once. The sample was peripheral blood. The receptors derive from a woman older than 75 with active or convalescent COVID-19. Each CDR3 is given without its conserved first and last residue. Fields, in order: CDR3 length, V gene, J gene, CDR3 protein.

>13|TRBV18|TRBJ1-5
ASSPTDSRDQPQH
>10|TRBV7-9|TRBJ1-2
ASETPRGGYT
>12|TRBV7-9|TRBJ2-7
ASSKDRGSHEQY
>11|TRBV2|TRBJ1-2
ASSEESNYGYT
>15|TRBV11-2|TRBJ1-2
ASSPSPRGQGGYGYT
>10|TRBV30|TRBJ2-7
AWMRQGYEQY
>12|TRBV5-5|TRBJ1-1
ASSLDRGRDEAF
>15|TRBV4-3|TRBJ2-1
ASSQDSSGGAYNEQF
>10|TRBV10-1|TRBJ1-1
ASSESQTEAF
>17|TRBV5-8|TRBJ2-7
ASSFAGTGHLSSKVEQY
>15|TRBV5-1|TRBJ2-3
ASSLARTLGRADTQY
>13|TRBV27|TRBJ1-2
ASSLGLAGNYGYT
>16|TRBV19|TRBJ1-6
ASTTRQGGSSYNSPLH
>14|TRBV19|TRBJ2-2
ASSKRTGPNTGELF
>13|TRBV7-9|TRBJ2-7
ASSLGAGATYEQY
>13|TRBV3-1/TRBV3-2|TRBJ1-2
ASSQGGQGHYGYT
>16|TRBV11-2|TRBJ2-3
ASSPQGFRGGVLDTQY
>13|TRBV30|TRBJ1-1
AWSVLGSMNTEAF
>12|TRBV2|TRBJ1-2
ASSGLDRGGGYT
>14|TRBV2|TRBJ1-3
ASSAGGTGAGNTIY
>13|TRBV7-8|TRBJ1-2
ASSLGLQGSYGYT
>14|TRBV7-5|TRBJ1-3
ARSLGRESSGNTIY
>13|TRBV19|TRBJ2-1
ASSISTGSYNEQF
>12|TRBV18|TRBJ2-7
ASHEGGPSNEQY
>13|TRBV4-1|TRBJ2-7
ASSQDQADPYEQY
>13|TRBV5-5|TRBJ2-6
ASSPELGGANVLT
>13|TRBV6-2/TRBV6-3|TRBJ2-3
ASSYRGGLTDTQY
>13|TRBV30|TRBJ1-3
AWSSTGSSGNTIY
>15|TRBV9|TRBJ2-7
ASSPHFGDRGIYEQY
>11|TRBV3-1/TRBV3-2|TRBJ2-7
ASSQGLYYEQY
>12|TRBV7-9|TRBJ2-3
ASSFQGSGDTQY
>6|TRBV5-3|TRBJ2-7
ARMRRY
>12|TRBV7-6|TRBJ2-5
ASGTSGPQETQY
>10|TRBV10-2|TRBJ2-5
ASSAGGETQY
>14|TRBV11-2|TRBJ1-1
ASSSTLGAQDTEAF
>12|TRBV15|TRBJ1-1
ATSSRGLNTEAF
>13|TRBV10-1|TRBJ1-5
ASSELGRSNQPQH
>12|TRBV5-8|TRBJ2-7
ASTLPGGRNEQY
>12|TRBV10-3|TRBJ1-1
AIRKGQGTFEAF
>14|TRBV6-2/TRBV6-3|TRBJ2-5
ASSERTSGQRETQY
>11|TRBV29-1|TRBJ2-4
SVEWGLGDIQY
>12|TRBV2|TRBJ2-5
ASSERVVQETQY
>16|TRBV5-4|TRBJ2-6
ASSPQDGVGGRANVLT
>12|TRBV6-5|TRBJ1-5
ASKEGTANQPQH